These 18 T cell receptor beta chains were sequenced from one sample in a study of regulatory T cells in long-lasting Graves disease. Time point of the sample: newly diagnosed GD, antithyroid drugs for less than 3 months. PBMC-extracted RNA yielded the TCR library. Sequencing libraries for TCR beta were prepared with iRepertoire HTBI primers and Arm-PCR of CDR3 regions. A single record per CDR3 protein comes from TCRdb applying MiXCR to the multiplex PCR reads. In the table there are 380,000 or so distinct CDR3 sequences, around 15% of which are singletons. These same data were also listed under a study on T cells in Graves' hyperthyroidism and ophthalmopathy.

The input for sequencing was peripheral blood mononuclear cells (PBMCs), taken at new diagnosis, from a patient treated with antithyroid drugs. All receptors come from a woman between 18 and 29 years old with Graves disease.

The chain recombines TRBV4-1 with TRBJ2-5; D ambiguous. CDR3 length: 15 amino acids. Looked up from germline, CDR1 is MGHRA and CDR2 is YSYEKL. V lost 2 bases to trimming and J lost 2 bases, with 12 bases between them. The CDR3 DNA follows: TGCGCCAGCAGCCAAACCCCCTTGCCACAAGAGACCCAGTACTTC. This encodes CASSQTPLPQETQYF.

The V and J genes are TRBV19 and TRBJ2-2; TRBD2 aligns across 8 bases. The germline CDR1 and CDR2 sequences are LNHDA and SQIVND (reference sequence). Trimming cost V 7 bases and J 4 bases; bases outside gene matches: 8. The CDR3 contains 15 residues. The CDR3 DNA follows: TGTGCCAGTAAAATTCGTCTAGCGGGCACCGGGGAGCTGTTTTTT. It codes for CASKIRLAGTGELFF.

This clonotype was seen at least ten times. The gene calls are TRBV11-2 and TRBJ1-6; unclear D gene. Trimming cost V 1 base and J 10 bases, with 8 bases left between them. In germline, CDR1 is SGHAT, CDR2 FQNNGV. The CDR3 has 13 residues. CDR3 in DNA: TGTGCCAGCAGCTTAGTCGCCGGGTCACCCCTCCACTTT. Its protein is CASSLVAGSPLHF.

At least ten counts were recorded for this clonotype. J is TRBJ2-7 and V is TRBV11-2; D is undetermined. The ends were cut back, 0 bases at V and 6 bases at J, with 9 bases in the middle. The CDR3 runs to 13 residues. From germline, CDR1 is SGHAT and CDR2 FQNNGV. This CDR3 reads CASSLEILIEQYF. CDR3 coding DNA: TGTGCCAGCAGCTTAGAAATTCTTATCGAGCAGTACTTC.

V is TRBV6-1 and J is TRBJ2-7; 8 bases agree with TRBD1. Trimming removed 2 bases from V and 1 base from J; junction bases left unmatched: 4. CDR3 length equals 15 residues. The V gene's germline CDR1 is MNHNS and CDR2 SASEGT. CDR3 protein: CASSEWGQVSYEQYF. The CDR3 coding sequence is TGTGCCAGCAGTGAATGGGGACAGGTTTCCTACGAGCAGTACTTC.

This clonotype was counted ten times or more. The CDR3 spells CASSLGSGYGYTF. In nucleotides, the CDR3 is TGTGCCAGCAGTCTAGGATCGGGCTATGGCTACACCTTC. The rearrangement joins TRBV28 to TRBJ1-2; no firm D call. The CDR3 is 13 residues long. CDR1 is MDHEN and CDR2 is SYDVKM in the germline V gene. The V gene lost 5 bases and the J gene lost 4 bases, with 11 bases spanning the gap.

This chain connects TRBV5-1 to TRBJ1-5; D not resolved. V was trimmed by 2 bases and J by 3 bases, leaving 6 bases between them. The germline V gene has CDR1 SGHRS and CDR2 YFSETQ. The CDR3 runs 13 residues. Written as DNA, the CDR3 is TGCGCCAGCAGCTTTGGGGACAATCAGCCCCAGCATTTT. Encoded protein: CASSFGDNQPQHF. The complete variable domain, with remaining parts taken from reference TRBV5-1 and TRBJ1-5, reads KAGVTQTPRYLIKTRGQQVTLSCSPISGHRSVSWYQQTPGQGLQFLFEYFSETQRNKGNFPGRFSGRQFSNSRSEMNVSTLELGDSALYLCASSFGDNQPQHFGDGTRLSIL.

The chain employs TRBV7-6 and TRBJ2-1, with 7 bases that match TRBD1. From germline, CDR1 is SGHVS and CDR2 FNYEAQ. The CDR3 extends over 13 amino acids. V was pared by 5 bases and J by 5 bases, with 3 bases of the junction left unmatched. CDR3 protein: CASSRGQHNEQFF. The CDR3 bases are TGTGCCAGCAGCAGGGGACAGCACAATGAGCAGTTCTTC. Full variable domain (rest looked up from reference TRBV7-6 and TRBJ2-1): GAGVSQSPRYKVTKRGQDVALRCDPISGHVSLYWYRQALGQGPEFLTYFNYEAQQDKSGLPNDRFSAERPEGSISTLTIQRTEQRDSAMYRCASSRGQHNEQFFGPGTRLTVL.

This clonotype was seen many times. The chain recombines TRBV4-1 with TRBJ2-1, with 8 bases that match TRBD2. Per germline, CDR1 MGHRA and CDR2 YSYEKL. Germline trimming cut 1 base from V and 6 bases from J; bases unmatched to any gene: 11. CDR3 length: 17 amino acids. In DNA, the CDR3 is TGCGCCAGCAGCCAAGTCGATCGGGGGGGCGTCTTCAATGAGCAGTTCTTC. It is translated as CASSQVDRGGVFNEQFF.

The rearrangement links TRBV19 to TRBJ2-5, with 7 positions matching TRBD2. J gave up 2 bases and V 3 bases, and 3 bases lay outside the gene matches. This CDR3 contains 14 residues. Germline values: CDR1 LNHDA, CDR2 SQIVND (reference sequence). CDR3 loop: CASSIREEQETQYF. The CDR3 DNA sequence: TGTGCCAGTAGTATTCGGGAGGAGCAAGAGACCCAGTACTTC.

This clonotype was observed many times. This chain joins TRBV24-1 and TRBJ2-1, with D possibly matching TRBD1 (7 bases). Trimming cost V 2 bases and J 8 bases, with 9 bases left between them. This CDR3 has 13 amino acids. Germline V lookup: CDR1 KGHDR, CDR2 SFDVKD. CDR3 bases: TGTGCCACCAGTGATTCAGGGGGGTATGAGCAGTTCTTC. It specifies CATSDSGGYEQFF.

V and J are TRBV10-1 and TRBJ2-5, with a tentative D call TRBD2 (6 bases). CDR1 and CDR2 (germline): WNHNN, SYGVQD (reference sequence). This CDR3 comprises 15 residues. V was cut by 0 bases and J by 3 bases, with 11 bases left in between. CDR3 sequence: CASSESAGYEETQYF. The CDR3 nucleotides read TGCGCCAGCAGTGAGTCGGCGGGGTACGAAGAGACCCAGTACTTC.

This clonotype showed up just a few times. This chain joins TRBV5-6 and TRBJ1-2; tentative D call: TRBD1 (6 bases). This CDR3 has 15 residues. The V end lost 0 bases, the J end lost 0 bases, and 9 bases lay between the germline ends. Germline-derived CDR1 and CDR2 are SGHDT and YYEEEE. CDR3 protein: CASSLEGVTNYGYTF. CDR3 nucleotide sequence: TGTGCCAGCAGCTTGGAGGGGGTTACTAACTATGGCTACACCTTC.

This clonotype was observed a handful of times. The chain joins TRBV3-1 to TRBJ2-2; possibly TRBD2 for D (6 bases). Trimming removed 5 bases from V and 5 bases from J, with 15 bases in between. Germline V gene sequence: CDR1 LGHDT, CDR2 YNNKEL (reference sequence). This CDR3 comprises 15 residues. The DNA of the CDR3 is TGTGCCAGCAGCACAGGACTAAGGGATACCGGGGAGCTGTTTTTT. It translates to CASSTGLRDTGELFF.

This clonotype was counted many times. The V and J genes are TRBV28 and TRBJ1-1; D call uncertain. The CDR3 totals 14 residues. Germline CDR1 and CDR2: MDHEN and SYDVKM. V lost 5 bases to trimming and J lost 2 bases, with 12 bases between them. The CDR3 loop reads CASSPSFRNTEAFF. The CDR3 region has the DNA TGTGCCAGCAGTCCCTCCTTCAGAAACACTGAAGCTTTCTTT.

This chain links TRBV29-1 with TRBJ1-5; D unresolved. CDR1 and CDR2 (germline): SQVTM, ANQGSEA. The CDR3 covers 12 residues. V lost 6 bases and J 3 bases, leaving 9 bases between the germline ends. The CDR3 spells CSVGGINQPQHF. In DNA, the CDR3 is TGCAGCGTGGGTGGCATCAATCAGCCCCAGCATTTT.

This clonotype was counted between two and nine times. The chain employs TRBV6-1 and TRBJ2-5; D may correspond to TRBD1 or TRBD2 (6 bases each). The CDR3 loop spans 16 amino acids. Germline CDR1 and CDR2: MNHNS and SASEGT. The V end lost 5 bases, the J end lost 2 bases, and 18 bases lay between the germline ends. This CDR3 reads CASSRPQRGAQETQYF. The DNA of the CDR3 is TGTGCCAGCAGTCGGCCCCAAAGGGGGGCACAAGAGACCCAGTACTTC.

The table lists this clonotype with many counts. The CDR3 DNA is TGTGCCAGCAACCATTGGAGGGTGAACACTGAAGCTTTCTTT. This encodes CASNHWRVNTEAFF. The rearrangement links TRBV6-1 to TRBJ1-1; unclear D gene. The CDR3 sequence is 14 residues long. Trimming left V 7 bases short and J 0 bases short, with 12 bases between. Germline-derived CDR1 and CDR2 are MNHNS and SASEGT.